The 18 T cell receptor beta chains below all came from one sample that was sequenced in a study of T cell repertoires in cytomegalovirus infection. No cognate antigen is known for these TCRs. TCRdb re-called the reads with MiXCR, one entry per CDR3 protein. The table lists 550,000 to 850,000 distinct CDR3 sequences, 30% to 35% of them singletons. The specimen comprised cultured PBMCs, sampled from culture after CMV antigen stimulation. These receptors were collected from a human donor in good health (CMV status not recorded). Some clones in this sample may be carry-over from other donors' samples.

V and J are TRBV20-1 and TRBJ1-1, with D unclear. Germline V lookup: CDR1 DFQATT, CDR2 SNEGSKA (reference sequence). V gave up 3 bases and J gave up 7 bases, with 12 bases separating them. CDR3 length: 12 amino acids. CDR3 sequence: CSARRDTFEAFF. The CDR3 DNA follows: TGCAGTGCTAGGAGAGATACGTTTGAAGCTTTCTTT.

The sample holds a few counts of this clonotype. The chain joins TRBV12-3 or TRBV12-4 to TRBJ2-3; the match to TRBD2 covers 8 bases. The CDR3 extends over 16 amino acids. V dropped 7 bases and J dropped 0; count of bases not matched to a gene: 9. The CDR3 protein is CASTQYRGGSTDTQYF. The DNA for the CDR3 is TGTGCCAGCACCCAGTATCGGGGGGGTAGCACAGATACGCAGTATTTT.

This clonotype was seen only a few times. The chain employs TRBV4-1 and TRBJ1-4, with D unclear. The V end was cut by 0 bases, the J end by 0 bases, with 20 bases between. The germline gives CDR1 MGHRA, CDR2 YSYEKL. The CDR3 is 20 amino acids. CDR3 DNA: TGCGCCAGCAGCCAAGATTTACCCCCTGAGTGGATTGCAACTAATGAAAAACTGTTTTTT. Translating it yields CASSQDLPPEWIATNEKLFF.

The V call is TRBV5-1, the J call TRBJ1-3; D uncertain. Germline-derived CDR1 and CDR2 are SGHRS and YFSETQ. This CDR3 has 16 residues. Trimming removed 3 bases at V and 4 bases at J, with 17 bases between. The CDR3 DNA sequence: TGCGCCAGCAGCTCCCAGCCCCCCGCCACGGGAAACACCATATATTTT. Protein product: CASSSQPPATGNTIYF.

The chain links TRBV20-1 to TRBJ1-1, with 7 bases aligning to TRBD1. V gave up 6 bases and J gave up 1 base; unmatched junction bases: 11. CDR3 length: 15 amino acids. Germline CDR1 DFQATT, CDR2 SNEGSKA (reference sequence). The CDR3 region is CSAQLGGYGNTEAFF. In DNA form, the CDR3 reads TGCAGTGCCCAGTTAGGGGGCTACGGGAACACTGAAGCTTTCTTT.

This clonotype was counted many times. The CDR3 loop is CASSLQGGQTEAFF. The CDR3 nucleotides read TGTGCCAGCAGCTTACAGGGGGGGCAGACTGAAGCTTTCTTT. The genes are TRBV7-2 and TRBJ1-1, with 7 bases identical to TRBD1. The CDR3 has 14 amino acids. Germline V gene lookup returns CDR1 SGHTA and CDR2 FQGNSA. J was trimmed by 5 bases and V by 2 bases; bases with no gene match: 5.

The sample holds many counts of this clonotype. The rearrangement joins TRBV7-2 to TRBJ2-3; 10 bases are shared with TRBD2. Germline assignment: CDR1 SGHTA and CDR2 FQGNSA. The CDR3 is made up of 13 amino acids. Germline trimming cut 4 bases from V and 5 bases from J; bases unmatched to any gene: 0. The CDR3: CASSWTSGDTQYF. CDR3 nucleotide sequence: TGTGCCAGCAGCTGGACTAGCGGAGATACGCAGTATTTT.

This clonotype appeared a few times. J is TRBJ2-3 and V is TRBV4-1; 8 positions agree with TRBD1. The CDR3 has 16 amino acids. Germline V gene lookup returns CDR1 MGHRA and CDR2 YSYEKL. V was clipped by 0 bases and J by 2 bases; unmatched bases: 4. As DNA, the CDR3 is TGCGCCAGCAGCCAAGATCAGGGGGCGAACACAGATACGCAGTATTTT. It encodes CASSQDQGANTDTQYF.

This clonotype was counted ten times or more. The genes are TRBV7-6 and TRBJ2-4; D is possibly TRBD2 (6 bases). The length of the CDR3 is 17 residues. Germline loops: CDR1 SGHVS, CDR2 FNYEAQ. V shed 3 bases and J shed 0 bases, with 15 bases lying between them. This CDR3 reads CASSLWEASRAKNIQYF. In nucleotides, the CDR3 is TGTGCCAGCAGCTTGTGGGAGGCTAGCCGAGCCAAAAACATTCAGTACTTC.

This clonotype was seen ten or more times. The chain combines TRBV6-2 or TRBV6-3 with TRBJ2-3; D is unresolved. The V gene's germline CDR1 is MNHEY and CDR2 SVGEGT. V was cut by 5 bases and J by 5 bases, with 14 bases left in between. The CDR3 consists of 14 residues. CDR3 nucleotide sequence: TGTGCCAGCAGTCCACCATTCGGAGAAGATACGCAGTATTTT. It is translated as CASSPPFGEDTQYF.

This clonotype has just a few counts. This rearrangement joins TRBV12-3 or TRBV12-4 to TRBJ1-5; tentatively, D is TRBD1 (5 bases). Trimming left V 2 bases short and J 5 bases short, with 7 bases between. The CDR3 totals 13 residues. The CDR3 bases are TGTGCCAGCAGTTTAATCAGGGATCAGCCCCAGCATTTT. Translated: CASSLIRDQPQHF.

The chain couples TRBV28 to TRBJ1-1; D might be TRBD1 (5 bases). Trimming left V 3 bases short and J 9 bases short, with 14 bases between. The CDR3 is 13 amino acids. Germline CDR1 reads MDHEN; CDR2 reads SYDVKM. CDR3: CASSLGREYKAFF. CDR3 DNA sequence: TGTGCCAGCAGTTTGGGCAGGGAATACAAAGCTTTCTTT.

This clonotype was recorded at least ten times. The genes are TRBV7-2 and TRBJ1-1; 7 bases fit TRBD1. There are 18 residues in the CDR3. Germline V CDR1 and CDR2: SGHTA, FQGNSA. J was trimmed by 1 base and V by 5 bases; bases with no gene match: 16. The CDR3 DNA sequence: TGTGCCAGCAGCCCCCGGCCGACAGGGACGTTAGCGAACACTGAAGCTTTCTTT. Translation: CASSPRPTGTLANTEAFF.

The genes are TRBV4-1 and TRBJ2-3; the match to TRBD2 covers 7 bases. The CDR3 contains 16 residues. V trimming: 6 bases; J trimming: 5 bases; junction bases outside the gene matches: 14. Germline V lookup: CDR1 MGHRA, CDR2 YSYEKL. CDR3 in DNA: TGCGCCAGCAGTCTTACTCAGCGGGGCCCCGGAGATACGCAGTATTTT. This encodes CASSLTQRGPGDTQYF.

The DNA for the CDR3 is TGTGCCACCAGTGATGGACCGGGACGACATGGGCCCCAGCATTTT. It translates to CATSDGPGRHGPQHF. The chain couples TRBV24-1 to TRBJ1-5, with a weak D call TRBD1 (5 bases). Per germline, CDR1 KGHDR and CDR2 SFDVKD. V was shortened by 3 bases and J by 9 bases, with 17 bases between the two germline ends. CDR3 size: 15 residues.

The CDR3 protein is CASSPTHTGSRGWGYEQYF. The CDR3 region has the DNA TGTGCCAGCAGCCCAACCCACACAGGGAGCAGGGGTTGGGGCTACGAGCAGTACTTC. The rearrangement uses TRBV5-4 and TRBJ2-7; a possible D gene is TRBD1 (6 bases). Per the germline V gene, CDR1 is SGHNT and CDR2 is YYREEE (reference sequence). The V and J ends lost 4 bases and 3 bases respectively, with 29 bases between them. The CDR3 is 19 residues long.

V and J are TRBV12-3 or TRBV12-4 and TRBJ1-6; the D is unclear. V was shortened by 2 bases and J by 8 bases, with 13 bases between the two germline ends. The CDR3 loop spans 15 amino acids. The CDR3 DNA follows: TGTGCCAGCAGTTTATCATCGGGTTCGGATTCACCCCTCCACTTT. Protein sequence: CASSLSSGSDSPLHF.

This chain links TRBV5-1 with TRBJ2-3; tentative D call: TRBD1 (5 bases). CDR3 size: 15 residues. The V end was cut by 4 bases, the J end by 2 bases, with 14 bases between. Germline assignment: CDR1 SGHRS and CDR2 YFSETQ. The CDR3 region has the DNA TGCGCCAGCAGCGGGCAGGGCCAACACACAGATACGCAGTATTTT. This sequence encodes CASSGQGQHTDTQYF.